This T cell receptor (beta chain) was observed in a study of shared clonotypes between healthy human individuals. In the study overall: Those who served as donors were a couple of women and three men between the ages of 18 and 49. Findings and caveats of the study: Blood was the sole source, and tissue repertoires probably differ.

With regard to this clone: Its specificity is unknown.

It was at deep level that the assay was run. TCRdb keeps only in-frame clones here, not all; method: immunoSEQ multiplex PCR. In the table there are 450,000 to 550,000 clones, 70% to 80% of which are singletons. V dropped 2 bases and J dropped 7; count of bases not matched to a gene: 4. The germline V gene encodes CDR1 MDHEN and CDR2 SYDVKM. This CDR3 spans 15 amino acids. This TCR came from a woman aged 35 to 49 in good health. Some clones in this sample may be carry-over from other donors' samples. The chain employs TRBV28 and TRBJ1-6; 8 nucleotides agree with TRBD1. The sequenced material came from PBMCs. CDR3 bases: TGTGCCAGCAGTTTAAGTGGGACAGGCAATTCACCCCTCCACTTT. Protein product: CASSLSGTGNSPLHF. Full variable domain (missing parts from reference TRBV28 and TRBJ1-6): DVKVTQSSRYLVKRTGEKVFLECVQDMDHENMFWYRQDPGLGLRLIYFSYDVKMKEKGDIPEGYSVSREKKERFSLILESASTNQTSMYLCASSLSGTGNSPLHFGNGTRLTVT.